This passage covers 26 T cell receptor beta chains from one sample sequenced in a study of radiation and T cells in renal cell carcinoma. As for time point: baseline pretreatment blood. The treatment was: 15 Gy SBRT to primary tumor, nephrectomy 4 weeks later. Only in-frame clones appear in the TCRdb table, and some are missing; sequencing was by immunoSEQ multiplex PCR. The data contain about 150,000 clones, about 87% of them singletons. The sequenced sample was blood, obtained from a patient whose treatment included radiotherapy and nephrectomy. These TCRs come from a woman in her 70s with renal cell carcinoma.

The chain has TRBV2 and TRBJ2-7, with 12 bases matching TRBD2. Germline CDR1 and CDR2: SNHLY and FYNNEI. V gave up 0 bases and J gave up 6 bases; unmatched junction bases: 6. This CDR3 comprises 16 residues. CDR3 nucleotide sequence: TGTGCCAGCAGTGAAGCGCTTCGACTAGCGGGGGCCGAGCAGTACTTC. Its protein is CASSEALRLAGAEQYF. Together with reference TRBV2 and TRBJ2-7, the CDR3 gives the full variable domain: EPEVTQTPSHQVTQMGQEVILRCVPISNHLYFYWYRQILGQKVEFLVSFYNNEISEKSEIFDDQFSVERPDGSNFTLKIRSTKLEDSAMYFCASSEALRLAGAEQYFGPGTRLTVT.

This chain links TRBV7-3 with TRBJ2-7; no definite D call. The CDR3 runs to 13 residues. Germline V gene lookup returns CDR1 SGHTA and CDR2 FQGTGA. Trimming removed 3 bases from V and 4 bases from J, with 10 bases in between. The CDR3 here is CASSLDPQYEQYF. The CDR3 DNA sequence: TGTGCCAGCAGCTTGGACCCCCAATACGAGCAGTACTTC.

The V call is TRBV9, the J call TRBJ1-6, with a tentative D call TRBD1 (5 bases). CDR3 length: 17 residues. Germline values: CDR1 SGDLS, CDR2 YYNGEE. V gave up 3 bases and J gave up 2 bases, with 15 bases separating them. The CDR3 DNA reads as TGTGCCAGCAGCGCCCAAAGTGGAGGGGCCTATAATTCACCCCTCCACTTT. It yields the protein CASSAQSGGAYNSPLHF.

The V gene is TRBV5-1, the J gene TRBJ1-2, with 8 bases fitting TRBD1. The CDR3 runs 14 residues. CDR1 and CDR2 from the germline V gene are SGHRS and YFSETQ. V shed 0 bases, J shed 4 bases, and the junction held 2 bases outside the gene matches. The CDR3 DNA reads as TGCGCCAGCAGCTTGGGACAGGGGACCTATGGCTACACCTTC. Its protein product is CASSLGQGTYGYTF.

The chain has TRBV28 and TRBJ1-6; a possible D gene is TRBD1 (5 bases). V was cut by 3 bases and J by 3 bases, with 12 bases left in between. The CDR3 consists of 16 residues. Looked up from germline, CDR1 is MDHEN and CDR2 is SYDVKM. The CDR3 DNA reads TGTGCCAGCAGTTTCAGTACACAGGTCTATAATTCACCCCTCCACTTT. Its translation: CASSFSTQVYNSPLHF.

The chain employs TRBV9 and TRBJ2-5; no clear D gene. This CDR3 region has 11 residues. V was pared by 3 bases and J by 0 bases, with 0 bases between. Germline V gene sequence: CDR1 SGDLS, CDR2 YYNGEE. This CDR3 reads CASSDQETQYF. CDR3 DNA: TGTGCCAGCAGCGACCAAGAGACCCAGTACTTC.

This sequence joins TRBV29-1 and TRBJ2-7; D is uncertain. CDR3 length equals 10 residues. CDR1 SQVTM and CDR2 ANQGSEA come from the germline V gene. The V gene lost 3 bases and the J gene lost 4 bases, with 4 bases spanning the gap. For the CDR3, the DNA is TGCAGCGTTGAGGGTTACGAGCAGTACTTC. Translating gives CSVEGYEQYF.

The V and J genes are TRBV6-1 and TRBJ1-5, with D unresolved. The germline V and J ends were trimmed by 1 base and 4 bases, with 11 bases remaining between them. The CDR3 length is 15 residues. Germline values: CDR1 MNHNS, CDR2 SASEGT. CDR3 sequence reads: CASSEGGRPNQPQHF. The DNA for the CDR3 is TGTGCCAGCAGTGAAGGCGGACGGCCAAATCAGCCCCAGCATTTT.

This rearrangement joins TRBV5-1 to TRBJ2-6, with D unresolved. With 2 bases removed from V and 0 bases from J, the gap between germline ends came to 3 bases. The germline CDR1 and CDR2 sequences are SGHRS and YFSETQ. The CDR3 sequence is 14 residues long. The CDR3 loop reads CASSLYSGANVLTF. CDR3 DNA sequence: TGCGCCAGCAGCTTATACTCTGGGGCCAACGTCCTGACTTTC.

This rearrangement joins TRBV7-9 to TRBJ1-2; 7 positions match TRBD1. Unmatched junction bases numbered 1, after V lost 3 bases and J lost 0 bases. Germline V gives CDR1 SEHNR, CDR2 FQNEAQ (reference sequence). This CDR3 contains 14 residues. The CDR3 nucleotides are TGTGCCAGCAGCTTGGGACAGTCTAACTATGGCTACACCTTC. It encodes CASSLGQSNYGYTF.

The chain carries TRBV30 and TRBJ2-3; D is unclear. Germline loops: CDR1 GTSNPN, CDR2 SVGIG (reference sequence). The germline V and J ends were trimmed by 0 bases and 3 bases, with 7 bases remaining between them. The CDR3 has 13 amino acids. CDR3: CAWSVQVTDTQYF. CDR3 coding DNA: TGTGCCTGGAGTGTACAAGTAACAGATACGCAGTATTTT.

The chain employs TRBV5-1 and TRBJ2-7; TRBD1 aligns across 7 bases. CDR3 length: 16 residues. Germline V gives CDR1 SGHRS, CDR2 YFSETQ. V gave up 3 bases and J gave up 1 base; unmatched junction bases: 10. Here the CDR3 DNA reads TGCGCCAGCAGCTCCTACAGGGGCCCCGGATCCTACGAGCAGTACTTC. Its translation is CASSSYRGPGSYEQYF.

The chain has TRBV29-1 and TRBJ1-2; no clear D. The V end lost 0 bases, the J end lost 4 bases, and 3 bases lay between the germline ends. Germline V gene data show CDR1 as SQVTM and CDR2 as ANQGSEA. The CDR3 is made up of 11 amino acids. This CDR3 is CSVEEGYGYTF. In DNA, the CDR3 is TGCAGCGTTGAAGAAGGCTATGGCTACACCTTC.

The CDR3 here is CASSPRTSGGTGELFF. The CDR3 DNA reads as TGTGCCAGCAGCCCCCGGACTAGCGGGGGGACCGGGGAGCTGTTTTTT. V is TRBV7-8 and J is TRBJ2-2; 14 bases agree with TRBD2. Germline CDR1 reads SGHVS; CDR2 reads FQNEAQ. CDR3 length: 16 residues. V shed 5 bases, J shed 5 bases, and the junction held 4 bases outside the gene matches. Complete variable domain (other parts from reference TRBV7-8 and TRBJ2-2): GAGVSQSPRYKVAKRGQDVALRCDPISGHVSLFWYQQALGQGPEFLTYFQNEAQLDKSGLPSDRFFAERPEGSVSTLKIQRTQQEDSAVYLCASSPRTSGGTGELFFGEGSRLTVL.

CDR3: CASSQSSVPEAFF. As DNA, the CDR3 is TGTGCCAGCAGCCAATCCTCCGTCCCTGAAGCTTTCTTT. The chain employs TRBV4-2 and TRBJ1-1; D gene unclear. This CDR3 is built from 13 residues. Germline V lookup: CDR1 LGHNA, CDR2 YNFKEQ. The V end was cut by 2 bases, the J end by 6 bases, with 10 bases between.

The chain links TRBV5-1 to TRBJ1-1; D may be TRBD1 (6 bases). V was trimmed by 0 bases and J by 6 bases, leaving 15 bases between them. Germline V gives CDR1 SGHRS, CDR2 YFSETQ. This CDR3 contains 15 residues. CDR3 sequence reads: CASSLAFRGISEAFF. The CDR3 coding sequence is TGCGCCAGCAGCTTGGCGTTCAGGGGAATCTCTGAAGCTTTCTTT.

V gene TRBV11-3 combines with J gene TRBJ1-2; D call uncertain. V lost 1 base to trimming and J lost 4 bases, with 16 bases between them. This CDR3 is built from 16 residues. Germline loops: CDR1 SGHNT, CDR2 YENEEA. The CDR3 sequence: CASSLGPRGPTYGYTF. The CDR3 region has the DNA TGTGCCAGCAGCTTAGGTCCCCGCGGGCCGACCTATGGCTACACCTTC.

The J gene is TRBJ1-2, the V gene TRBV30; TRBD1 matches at 7 bases. The CDR3 loop spans 13 amino acids. V lost 2 bases, J lost 4 bases, and 4 bases stayed unmatched. Germline lookup yields CDR1 GTSNPN and CDR2 SVGIG (reference sequence). DNA for the CDR3: TGTGCCTGGAGTACCGGGACAGCCTATGGCTACACCTTC. It encodes CAWSTGTAYGYTF.

This rearrangement joins TRBV19 to TRBJ2-5; 9 nucleotides align to TRBD1. Germline CDR1 reads LNHDA; CDR2 reads SQIVND (reference sequence). The CDR3 consists of 15 residues. J lost 4 bases, V lost 4 bases, and 7 bases had no gene match. The DNA for the CDR3 is TGTGCCAGTAGTACGGGACAGGGAATTACAGAGACCCAGTACTTC. Protein product: CASSTGQGITETQYF.

The rearrangement uses TRBV6-6 and TRBJ1-4, with 7 nucleotides matching TRBD1. Germline values: CDR1 MNHNY, CDR2 SVGAGI (reference sequence). The CDR3 is 15 amino acids. Trimming cost V 2 bases and J 7 bases; bases outside gene matches: 7. The CDR3 nucleotides read TGTGCCAGCAGTTACGAGGGGGCGTTAGGTGAAAAACTGTTTTTT. Translated: CASSYEGALGEKLFF.

This sequence joins TRBV10-3 and TRBJ1-1, with D hard to call. V gave up 4 bases and J gave up 4 bases, with 7 bases separating them. The CDR3 sequence is 12 residues long. The V gene's germline CDR1 is ENHRY and CDR2 SYGVKD. The CDR3 sequence: CAISGTPTEAFF. CDR3 DNA sequence: TGTGCCATCAGTGGGACTCCCACTGAAGCTTTCTTT.

V gene TRBV6-5 combines with J gene TRBJ1-2, with a tentative D call TRBD1 (5 bases). Germline loops: CDR1 MNHEY, CDR2 SVGAGI. The V end lost 7 bases, the J end lost 4 bases, and 10 bases lay between the germline ends. The CDR3 length is 12 residues. CDR3 nucleotide sequence: TGTGCCAGCAAAGACAGAATCTATGGCTACACCTTC. Its translation is CASKDRIYGYTF.

The chain recombines TRBV7-2 with TRBJ2-1; D perhaps matches TRBD2 (5 bases). In germline, CDR1 is SGHTA, CDR2 FQGNSA. Trimming stripped 2 bases from V and 0 bases from J, with 11 bases between. There are 16 residues in the CDR3. The CDR3 DNA follows: TGTGCCAGCAGCTTAATATCGGGGAACTCCTACAATGAGCAGTTCTTC. Its translation: CASSLISGNSYNEQFF.

The chain is built from TRBV15 and TRBJ2-5; D is undetermined. V lost 5 bases and J 4 bases, leaving 11 bases between the germline ends. Germline V gene data show CDR1 as LNHNV and CDR2 as YYDKDF (reference sequence). This CDR3 spans 13 amino acids. The CDR3: CATSGGPRETQYF. CDR3 sequence (DNA): TGTGCCACCAGCGGTGGACCGCGAGAGACCCAGTACTTC.

This clone occurred once. The CDR3 spells CASSLLGGFGNIQYF. The CDR3 bases are TGTGCCAGCAGCTTATTAGGGGGCTTCGGAAACATTCAGTACTTC. V gene TRBV7-2 combines with J gene TRBJ2-4; 7 bases are shared with TRBD1. The CDR3 contains 15 residues. With V trimmed by 2 bases and J by 6 bases, 7 bases remained unmatched. The germline V gene has CDR1 SGHTA and CDR2 FQGNSA.

V usage is TRBV5-1 and J usage is TRBJ1-4; 7 bases agree with TRBD1. The CDR3 is 14 residues long. Germline V gene data show CDR1 as SGHRS and CDR2 as YFSETQ. With 4 bases clipped from V and 5 bases from J, the junction kept 5 bases outside the gene matches. The CDR3 DNA reads TGCGCCAGCAGCCCCGGGGACAGAAATGAAAAACTGTTTTTT. Protein sequence: CASSPGDRNEKLFF.